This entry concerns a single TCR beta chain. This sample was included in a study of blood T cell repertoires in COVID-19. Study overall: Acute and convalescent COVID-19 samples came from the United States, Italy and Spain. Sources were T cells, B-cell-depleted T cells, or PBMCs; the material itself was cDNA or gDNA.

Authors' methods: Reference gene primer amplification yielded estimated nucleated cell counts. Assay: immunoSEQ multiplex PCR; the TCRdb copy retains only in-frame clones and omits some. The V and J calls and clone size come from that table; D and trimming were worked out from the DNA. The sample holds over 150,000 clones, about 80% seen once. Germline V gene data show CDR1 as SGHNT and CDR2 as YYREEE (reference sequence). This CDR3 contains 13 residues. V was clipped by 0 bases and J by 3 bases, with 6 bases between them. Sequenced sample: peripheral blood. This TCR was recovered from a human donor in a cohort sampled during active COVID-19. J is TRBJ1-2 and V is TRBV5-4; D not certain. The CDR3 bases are TGTGCCAGCAGCTTGGATGGAGACTATGGCTACACCTTC. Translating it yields CASSLDGDYGYTF.